The rows below give T cell receptor beta chains drawn from one sample of a study of T cell responses to AZD1222 COVID-19 vaccine. Profiled with immunoSEQ multiplex PCR; TCRdb holds only in-frame clones, not every one. The sample lists 150,000 to 200,000 clones; about 90% were seen once. This specimen was peripheral blood, taken on day 0 of AZD1222 vaccination. The receptors shown here come from an adult in good health. CDR3s include the opening cysteine and the closing phenylalanine or tryptophan. D genes are given only for firm matches. Where a row states a size, it is once, few, many or the class of an expanded clone; other rows omit it.

J,size,V,D,DNA,CDR3
TRBJ2-2,-,TRBV28,-,TGTGCCAGCAGCTTAAAAAGGGGACGTACGAGGACCGGGGAGCTGTTTTTT,CASSLKRGRTRTGELFF
TRBJ2-3,few,TRBV7-8,-,TGTGCCAGCAGCTTAGCGACGTGGACAGTCACAGATACGCAGTATTTT,CASSLATWTVTDTQYF
TRBJ1-1,-,TRBV12-3/TRBV12-4,-,TGTGCCAGTGGGACGGGGAACACTGAAGCTTTCTTT,CASGTGNTEAFF
TRBJ1-2,once,TRBV25-1,-,TGTGCCAGCAGTGGTCTGGGGGTGAACTATGGCTACACCTTC,CASSGLGVNYGYTF
TRBJ1-2,-,TRBV28,-,TGTGCCAGCAGTCCCTTGGACAGTATAACCTTC,CASSPLDSITF
TRBJ1-5,-,TRBV3-1/TRBV3-2,-,TGTGCCAGCAGCCAGAGTAGCAATCAGCCCCAGCATTTT,CASSQSSNQPQHF
TRBJ2-5,-,TRBV12-3/TRBV12-4,-,TGTGCCAGCAGTTCCTTAGAGACCCAGTACTTC,CASSSLETQYF
TRBJ2-5,-,TRBV27,-,TGTGCCAGCAGTCATAAAGAGACCCAGTACTTC,CASSHKETQYF
TRBJ1-5,-,TRBV12-3/TRBV12-4,-,TGTGCCTCCCGCCGCAGTAGCAATCAGCCCCAGCATTTT,CASRRSSNQPQHF
TRBJ1-2,-,TRBV5-4,-,TGTGCCAGCAGCTTGGCGGGGGCTAACTATGGCTACACCTTC,CASSLAGANYGYTF
TRBJ2-5,-,TRBV30,-,TGTGCCTGGGATACGGACACCGAAGAGACCCAGTACTTC,CAWDTDTEETQYF
TRBJ1-2,-,TRBV21-1,-,TGTGCCAGCAGCAAAGGGGTGACAGGGGGGAACTATGGCTACACCTTC,CASSKGVTGGNYGYTF
TRBJ1-4,-,TRBV7-2,-,TGTGCCAGCAGCTTGGGGCAGGGTTTCCAAAAACTGTTTTTT,CASSLGQGFQKLFF
TRBJ1-1,-,TRBV30,TRBD1,TGTGCCTGGATACGGACAGGGGGCACTGAAGCTTTCTTT,CAWIRTGGTEAFF